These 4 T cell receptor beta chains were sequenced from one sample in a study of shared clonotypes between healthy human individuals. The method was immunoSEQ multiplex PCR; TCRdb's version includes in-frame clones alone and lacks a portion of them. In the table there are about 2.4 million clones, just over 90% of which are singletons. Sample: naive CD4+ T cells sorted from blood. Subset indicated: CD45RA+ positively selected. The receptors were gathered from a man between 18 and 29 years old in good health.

CDR3 loop: CASSRSGGVKEKLFF. CDR3 nucleotides: TGTGCCAGCAGCCGGTCCGGGGGCGTAAAGGAAAAACTGTTTTTT. The chain couples TRBV7-2 to TRBJ1-4; tentative D call: TRBD1 (6 bases). The CDR3 runs to 15 residues. CDR1 and CDR2 (germline): SGHTA, FQGNSA. Trimming removed 5 bases from V and 8 bases from J, with 18 bases in between.

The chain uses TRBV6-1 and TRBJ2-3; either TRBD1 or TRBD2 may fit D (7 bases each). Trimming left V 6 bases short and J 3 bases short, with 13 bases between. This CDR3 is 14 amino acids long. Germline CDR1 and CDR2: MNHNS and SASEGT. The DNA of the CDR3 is TGTGCCAGCAGAAGACAGGGAGGGACAGATACGCAGTATTTT. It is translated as CASRRQGGTDTQYF.

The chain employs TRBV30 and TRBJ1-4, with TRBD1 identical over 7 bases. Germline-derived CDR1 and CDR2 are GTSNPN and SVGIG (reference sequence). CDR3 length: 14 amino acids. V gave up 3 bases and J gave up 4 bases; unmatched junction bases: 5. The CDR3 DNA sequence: TGTGCCTGGAGACACGACAGGGTTAATGAAAAACTGTTTTTT. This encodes CAWRHDRVNEKLFF.

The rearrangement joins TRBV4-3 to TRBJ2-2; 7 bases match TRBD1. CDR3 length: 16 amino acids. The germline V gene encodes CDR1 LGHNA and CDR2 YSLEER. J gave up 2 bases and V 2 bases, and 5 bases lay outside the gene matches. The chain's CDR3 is CASSQFTGVNTGELFF. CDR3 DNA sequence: TGCGCCAGCAGCCAATTTACAGGGGTTAACACCGGGGAGCTGTTTTTT.